One and the same sample provided the 19 T cell receptor beta chains below, sequenced in a study of Graves' ophthalmopathy and Graves' hyperthyroidism. Amplified material comprised TCR beta CDR3 regions derived from RNA transcripts. RT-PCR in the first round used HTBI primers; a second-round multiplex PCR followed. TCRdb used MiXCR to reprocess the multiplex PCR reads, holding one entry per CDR3 protein. The sample gives 210,000 or so distinct CDR3 sequences, approximately 29% of which show up once; around 9.8% is in the top ten. Sequencing was carried out using peripheral blood. The source is a man aged 50 or older with Graves' ophthalmopathy.

Many counts were recorded for this clonotype. This rearrangement joins TRBV28 to TRBJ2-5, with TRBD2 matching 7 bases. The J segment lost 5 bases and the V segment lost 6 bases, leaving 12 bases of the junction unmatched. This CDR3 has 15 amino acids. The germline V gene encodes CDR1 MDHEN and CDR2 SYDVKM. The CDR3 loop is CASRPEREGLETQYF. The CDR3 nucleotides are TGTGCCAGCAGACCCGAGCGGGAAGGGTTGGAGACCCAGTACTTC.

The genes are TRBV28 and TRBJ2-7; 7 bases align to TRBD1. V was pared by 6 bases and J by 3 bases, with 8 bases of the junction left unmatched. Per the germline V gene, CDR1 is MDHEN and CDR2 is SYDVKM. The CDR3 runs 14 residues. The CDR3 is CASSLRTGVYEQYF. CDR3 coding DNA: TGTGCCAGCAGCCTAAGGACAGGCGTCTACGAGCAGTACTTC.

V and J are TRBV27 and TRBJ1-1, with 9 positions matching TRBD1. V lost 7 bases to trimming and J lost 4 bases; unmatched junction nucleotides: 4. The CDR3 sequence is 13 residues long. In germline, CDR1 is MNHEY, CDR2 SMNVEV (reference sequence). CDR3 DNA sequence: TGTGCCAGCATATCACAGGGGGCCACTGAAGCTTTCTTT. Encoded protein: CASISQGATEAFF.

This clonotype was found many times. The chain has TRBV7-2 and TRBJ2-5; 10 bases line up with TRBD2. CDR3 length: 16 residues. Losses at the gene ends were 8 bases for V and 5 bases for J; bases not matched to a gene: 14. Germline loops: CDR1 SGHTA, CDR2 FQGNSA. CDR3 DNA sequence: TGTGCCAGCCTTGAGCGGGGGGGGAGGGTTCTGGAGACCCAGTACTTC. Translating gives CASLERGGRVLETQYF.

Ten or more counts support this clonotype. The J gene is TRBJ2-7, the V gene TRBV2; possibly TRBD2 for D (5 bases). CDR1 SNHLY and CDR2 FYNNEI come from the germline V gene. The CDR3 has 12 amino acids. V was trimmed by 4 bases and J by 4 bases, leaving 8 bases between them. CDR3 coding DNA: TGTGCCAGCAGTGCCACTAGTTACGAGCAGTACTTC. Protein sequence: CASSATSYEQYF.

The rearrangement joins TRBV12-3 or TRBV12-4 to TRBJ2-7; the D gene is possibly TRBD2 (6 bases). The germline V and J ends were trimmed by 4 bases and 0 bases, with 13 bases remaining between them. CDR3 length: 15 residues. The CDR3 DNA sequence: TGTGCCAGCAGTTCGAGCGGGTGGAGCTCCTACGAGCAGTACTTC. It encodes CASSSSGWSSYEQYF.

There are many counts of this clonotype. The rearrangement uses TRBV7-3 and TRBJ2-6; 8 bases align to TRBD1. The CDR3 is made up of 17 amino acids. The V segment lost 10 bases and the J segment 1 base; nucleotides outside the gene matches: 12. Germline CDR1 is SGHTA and CDR2 is FQGTGA. The CDR3 loop reads CATRPGTGHSGANVLTF. In DNA, the CDR3 is TGTGCCACCCGCCCCGGGACAGGTCATTCTGGGGCCAACGTCCTGACTTTC.

This clonotype was seen repeatedly, ten times or more. Sequence at one end of the junction differs from germline and may be a read error. This chain links TRBV19 with TRBJ2-5; TRBD2 matches 13 bases. The CDR3 totals 16 residues. The V gene's germline CDR1 is LNHDA and CDR2 SQIVND (reference sequence). Written as DNA, the CDR3 is TGTGCCAGTAAGAACGGACTAGCGGGAGATTCAGAGGCCCAGTACTTC. Its protein product is CASKNGLAGDSEAQYF. The whole variable domain, remainder taken from reference TRBV19 and TRBJ2-5, is DGGITQSPKYLFRKEGQNVTLSCEQNLNHDAMYWYRQDPGQGLRLIYYSQIVNDFQKGDIAEGYSVSREKKESFPLTVTSAQKNPTAFYLCASKNGLAGDSEAQYFGPGTRLLVL.

The gene calls are TRBV7-2 and TRBJ2-5; D uncertain. CDR1 and CDR2 (germline): SGHTA, FQGNSA. The CDR3 runs to 14 residues. Trimming took 3 bases from V and 1 from J, leaving 9 bases between them. This chain's CDR3 is CASSFYSTQETQYF. In DNA form, the CDR3 reads TGTGCCAGCAGCTTTTATTCAACCCAAGAGACCCAGTACTTC.

This clonotype was recorded once. The rearrangement links TRBV11-2 to TRBJ2-7, with D perhaps assigned TRBD1 or TRBD2 (5 bases each). The CDR3 runs to 15 residues. Germline assignment: CDR1 SGHAT and CDR2 FQNNGV. V was pared by 1 base and J by 4 bases, with 14 bases between. CDR3 in amino acids: CASSLGIGTYYEQYF. The CDR3 DNA follows: TGTGCCAGCAGCTTAGGGATAGGGACGTATTACGAGCAGTACTTC. Filled out from reference TRBV11-2 and TRBJ2-7, the complete variable domain reads EAGVAQSPRYKIIEKRQSVAFWCNPISGHATLYWYQQILGQGPKLLIQFQNNGVVDDSQLPKDRFSAERLKGVDSTLKIQPAKLEDSAVYLCASSLGIGTYYEQYFGPGTRLTVT.

The CDR3 nucleotides read TGTGCCAGCAGTTACCGGGACAGGGGGCGCGGAGAGCAGTACTTC. Protein sequence: CASSYRDRGRGEQYF. The chain joins TRBV6-5 to TRBJ2-7; 12 bases match TRBD1. CDR3 length: 15 amino acids. CDR1 and CDR2 (germline): MNHEY, SVGAGI. V lost 2 bases, J lost 7 bases, and 6 bases stayed unmatched.

This clonotype was seen at least ten times. The genes are TRBV24-1 and TRBJ1-2; D unresolved. The V gene's germline CDR1 is KGHDR and CDR2 SFDVKD. V was cut by 12 bases and J by 2 bases, with 12 bases left in between. This CDR3 is 12 amino acids long. The CDR3 sequence: CASSEGNYGYTF. The CDR3 DNA follows: TGTGCCTCCTCTGAAGGGAACTATGGCTACACCTTC.

V usage is TRBV19 and J usage is TRBJ1-2; 9 bases map to TRBD1. Trimming at V came to 6 bases and at J to 4 bases, leaving 6 bases not matched to a gene. Germline values: CDR1 LNHDA, CDR2 SQIVND (reference sequence). CDR3 length: 14 amino acids. Here the CDR3 reads CASRTDRGFYGYTF. The CDR3 DNA reads as TGTGCCAGTAGGACGGACAGGGGATTCTATGGCTACACCTTC.

This clonotype was observed many times. The rearrangement joins TRBV30 to TRBJ2-7; TRBD2 might be the D (5 bases). CDR3 length: 13 residues. Germline V gene sequence: CDR1 GTSNPN, CDR2 SVGIG (reference sequence). V lost 3 bases and J 10 bases, leaving 19 bases between the germline ends. The CDR3 is CAWRRERNRDQYF. The CDR3 DNA is TGTGCCTGGAGAAGGGAGAGAAACCGGGATCAGTACTTC.

This clonotype has at least ten counts. This sequence joins TRBV7-2 and TRBJ2-7; weak D call: TRBD2 (6 bases). CDR3 length: 14 residues. Germline CDR1 SGHTA, CDR2 FQGNSA. The V end was cut by 2 bases, the J end by 6 bases, with 14 bases between. DNA for the CDR3: TGTGCCAGCAGCTTATATCAACTAGCCGGCGAGCAGTACTTC. This sequence encodes CASSLYQLAGEQYF.

This clonotype was found a few times. V gene TRBV7-8 combines with J gene TRBJ1-1; maybe TRBD1 (5 bases). This CDR3 is 14 amino acids long. Trimming stripped 4 bases from V and 0 bases from J, with 9 bases between. Germline values: CDR1 SGHVS, CDR2 FQNEAQ. The CDR3 region has the DNA TGTGCCAGCAGCTCGGGGACTTTGAACACTGAAGCTTTCTTT. As protein: CASSSGTLNTEAFF.

This clonotype was seen repeatedly, ten times or more. The J gene is TRBJ2-2, the V gene TRBV6-1; D possibly corresponds to TRBD1 (6 bases). Trimming removed 6 bases from V and 1 base from J, with 12 bases in between. Germline V lookup: CDR1 MNHNS, CDR2 SASEGT. This CDR3 contains 15 residues. Here the CDR3 reads CASRPRDMNTGELFF. CDR3 nucleotides: TGTGCCAGCAGACCCCGGGACATGAACACCGGGGAGCTGTTTTTT.

Ten or more counts support this clonotype. The chain joins TRBV6-5 to TRBJ2-7, with 11 bases lining up with TRBD2. The CDR3 runs to 15 residues. CDR1 and CDR2 from the germline V gene are MNHEY and SVGAGI. Germline trimming cut 2 bases from V and 3 bases from J; bases unmatched to any gene: 3. This CDR3 is CASSYDGTSGYEQYF. The CDR3 DNA is TGTGCCAGCAGTTACGACGGGACTAGCGGCTACGAGCAGTACTTC.

This clonotype was seen repeatedly, ten times or more. The J gene is TRBJ1-2, the V gene TRBV6-1, with D unresolved. There are 13 residues in the CDR3. Germline V gives CDR1 MNHNS, CDR2 SASEGT. Trimming shortened V by 0 bases and J by 7 bases, and 9 bases separated the two germline ends. CDR3 residues: CASSEAGSRGYTF. For the CDR3, the DNA is TGTGCCAGCAGTGAAGCAGGGTCTCGTGGCTACACCTTC.